This T cell receptor beta chain is from a study of identical twins (dated by TCRdb to 2015 to 2016). Regarding the research as a whole: TCR alpha and beta repertoires from monozygotic twins, unrelated adults of various ages and cord blood were deep-sequenced to test whether fetal clonotypes persist. To rule out contamination, the twin experiments were replicated at different times with different library preparation protocols.

What the authors observed across the whole study: Compared with coincidental sharing between unrelated individuals, an excess of low generation-probability sequences was observed among out-of-frame TCR alpha sequences shared between twins. Abundant cord blood beta clonotypes had fewer insertions, young adult naive repertoires showed a similar but weaker trend, and memory repertoires showed no such trend. Invariant T cells such as MAIT and iNKT could partly confound zero-insertion analyses, though diverse VJ usage argued against this for most clonotypes. In monozygotic twins, recombination models systematically underestimated out-of-frame TCR alpha sharing, but the models matched the sharing seen between unrelated individuals. Because the same donors could not be followed over many years, the conclusions relied on cross-sectional statistical analysis. A weaker excess of twin sharing was found in beta out-of-frame sequences because the signal-to-noise ratio was lowered by fewer shared sequences.

Ten or more counts support this clonotype. Its target antigen remains unknown. Per-nucleotide qualities are absent, and no much larger clonotype sits a single base away. The germline V gene encodes CDR1 SEHNR and CDR2 FQNEAQ (reference sequence). The CDR3, from cysteine to phenylalanine, totals 13 residues. The kept DNA is CDR3 alone, 39 bases in frame from the first base. V was cut back by 2 bases and J by 4 bases, leaving a gap of 8 bases between them. Every donor in the study was a healthy Caucasian. The twin cohort consisted of three pairs of female monozygotic twins, all aged roughly 18 to 29 years. RNA for TCR libraries was isolated from peripheral blood mononuclear cells. Libraries were built with 5' RACE. Data came from an Illumina HiSeq 2000. Template switching added a universal primer binding site, and the final cDNA carried a unique molecular identifier that allowed TCR cDNA molecules to be counted accurately. First-strand cDNA for TCR alpha and beta chains was synthesized from specific primers in the conserved constant-segment region. To control for contamination, each cDNA library was double barcoded with a SMART-Mk sample barcode plus Illumina barcodes. TruSeq adapter sequences along with Illumina sample barcodes were introduced in two successive PCR steps. The Illumina HiSeq platform was used with custom primers to sequence TCR alpha and beta cDNA libraries. In the source study's methods: Unique molecular identifiers were extracted from raw reads with MiGEC, and CDR3 positions were determined with MiXCR. For each individual, recombination models were inferred using an EM algorithm with the repgenHMM and IGoR tools. Shared clonotype analysis was performed with the tcR package in R, normalizing sharing by the product of cloneset sizes. Out-of-frame nonproductive sequences were analyzed to study raw recombination free of thymic and clonal selection effects. Clones were called with MiXCR by TCRdb after fastp trimmed the public reads at Q25, and only in-frame beta chains were retained. One record per CDR3 amino acid sequence lists the most common genes and DNA. TCRdb, not the original authors, processed these V and J calls. This sample lists some 630,000 distinct CDR3 sequences; around 7.5% were detected once. 1.6% of the sample is taken by the ten largest.

These sequences were also reported in another study, on yellow fever vaccine responses in identical twins. As the second paper documents: According to the authors, in identical twins the way T cells responded to vaccination appeared partly convergent and partly personalized. In the study, vaccine-responding T cell clones were precisely tracked in identical twins.

Sequenced: PBMCs. The chain is made from TRBV7-9 and TRBJ1-1, with TRBD1 tentatively as D gene (5 bases match). The clonotype was recovered from a woman younger than 30 in good health. The CDR3 in this case is CASSLSGLTEAFF. The DNA sequence is given as TGTGCCAGCAGCTTATCAGGGCTCACTGAAGCTTTCTTT.